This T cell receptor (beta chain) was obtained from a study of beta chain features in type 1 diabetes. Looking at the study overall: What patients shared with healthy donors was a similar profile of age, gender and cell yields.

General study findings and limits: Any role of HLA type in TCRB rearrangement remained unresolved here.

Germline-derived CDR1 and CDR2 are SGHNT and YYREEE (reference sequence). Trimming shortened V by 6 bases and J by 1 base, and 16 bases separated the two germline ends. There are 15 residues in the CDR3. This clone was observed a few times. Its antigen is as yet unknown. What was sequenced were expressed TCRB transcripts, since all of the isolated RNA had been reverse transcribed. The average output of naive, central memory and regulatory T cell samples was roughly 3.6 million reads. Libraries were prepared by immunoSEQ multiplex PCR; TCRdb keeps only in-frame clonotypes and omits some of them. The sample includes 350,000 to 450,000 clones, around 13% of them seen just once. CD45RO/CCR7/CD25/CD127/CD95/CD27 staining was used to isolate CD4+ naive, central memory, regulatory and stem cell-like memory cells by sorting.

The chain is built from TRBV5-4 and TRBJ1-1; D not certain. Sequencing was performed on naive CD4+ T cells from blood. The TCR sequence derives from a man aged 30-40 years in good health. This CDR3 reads CASTESRRQNTEAFF. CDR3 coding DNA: TGTGCCAGCACGGAGAGTAGGCGGCAGAACACTGAAGCTTTCTTT.